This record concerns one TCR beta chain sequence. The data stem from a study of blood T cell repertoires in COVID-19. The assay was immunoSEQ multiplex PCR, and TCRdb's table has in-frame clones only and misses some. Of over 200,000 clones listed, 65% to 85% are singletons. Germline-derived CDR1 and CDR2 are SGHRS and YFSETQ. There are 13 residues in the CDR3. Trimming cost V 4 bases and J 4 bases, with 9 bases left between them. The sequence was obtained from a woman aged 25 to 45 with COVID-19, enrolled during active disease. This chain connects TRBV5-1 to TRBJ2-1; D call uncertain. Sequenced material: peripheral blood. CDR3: CASSPETYNEQFF. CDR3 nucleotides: TGCGCCAGCAGCCCTGAGACTTACAATGAGCAGTTCTTC.